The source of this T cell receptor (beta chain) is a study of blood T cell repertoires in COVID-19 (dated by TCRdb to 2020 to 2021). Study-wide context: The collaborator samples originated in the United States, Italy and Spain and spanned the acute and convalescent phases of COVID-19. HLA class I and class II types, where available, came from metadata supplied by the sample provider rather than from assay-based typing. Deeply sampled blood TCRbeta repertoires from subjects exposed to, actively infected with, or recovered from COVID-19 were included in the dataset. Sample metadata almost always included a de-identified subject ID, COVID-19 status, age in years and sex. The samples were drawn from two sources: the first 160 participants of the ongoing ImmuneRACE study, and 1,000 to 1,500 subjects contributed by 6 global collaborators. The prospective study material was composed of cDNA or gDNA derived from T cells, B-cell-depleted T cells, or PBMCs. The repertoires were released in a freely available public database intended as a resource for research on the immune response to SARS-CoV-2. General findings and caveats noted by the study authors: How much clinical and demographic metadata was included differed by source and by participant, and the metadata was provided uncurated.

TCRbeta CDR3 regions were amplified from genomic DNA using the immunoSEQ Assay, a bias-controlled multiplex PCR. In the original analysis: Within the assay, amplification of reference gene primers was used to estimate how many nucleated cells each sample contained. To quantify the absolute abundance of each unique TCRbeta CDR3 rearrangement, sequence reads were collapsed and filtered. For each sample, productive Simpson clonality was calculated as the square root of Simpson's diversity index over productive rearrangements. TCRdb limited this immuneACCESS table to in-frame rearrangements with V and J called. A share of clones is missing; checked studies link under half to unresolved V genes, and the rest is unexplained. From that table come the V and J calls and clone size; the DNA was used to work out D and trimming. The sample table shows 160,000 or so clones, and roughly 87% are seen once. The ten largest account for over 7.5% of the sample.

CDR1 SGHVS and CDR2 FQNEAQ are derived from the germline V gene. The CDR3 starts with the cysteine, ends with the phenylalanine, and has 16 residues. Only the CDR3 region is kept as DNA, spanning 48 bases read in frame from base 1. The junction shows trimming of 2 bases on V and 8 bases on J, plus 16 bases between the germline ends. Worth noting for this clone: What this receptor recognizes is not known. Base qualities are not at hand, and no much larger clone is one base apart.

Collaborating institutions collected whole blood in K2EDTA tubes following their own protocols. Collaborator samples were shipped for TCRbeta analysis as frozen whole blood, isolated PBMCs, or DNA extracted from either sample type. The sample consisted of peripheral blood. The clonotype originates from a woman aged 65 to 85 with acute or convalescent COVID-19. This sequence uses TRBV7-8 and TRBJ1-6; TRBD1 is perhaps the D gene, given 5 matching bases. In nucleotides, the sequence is TGTGCCAGCAGCTTAAAAGGGGCGAGGTTAGATTCACCCCTCCACTTT. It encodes CASSLKGARLDSPLHF.